One and the same sample provided the 21 T cell receptor beta chains below, sequenced in a study of cytomegalovirus exposure and HLA in healthy donors. The PCR was carried out with 60 Vbeta primers and 13 Jbeta primers. The assay was immunoSEQ multiplex PCR, and TCRdb's table has in-frame clones only and misses some. The data hold approximately 150,000 clones, with roughly 62% observed a single time. Sequenced input: PBMCs. The source of these receptors is a man aged 55 to 70 in good health and CMV-seronegative.

CDR3 region: CASITFGTGDYEQYF. The CDR3 coding sequence is TGCGCCAGCATCACATTTGGGACAGGCGACTACGAGCAGTACTTC. This sequence joins TRBV10-1 and TRBJ2-7, with 8 bases lining up with TRBD1. CDR1 and CDR2 (germline): WNHNN, SYGVQD (reference sequence). V lost 7 bases, J lost 3 bases, and 11 bases stayed unmatched. The CDR3 totals 15 residues.

The V call is TRBV28, the J call TRBJ2-7; 7 bases are shared with TRBD1. This CDR3 has 14 amino acids. V was pared by 5 bases and J by 1 base, with 5 bases of the junction left unmatched. CDR1 MDHEN and CDR2 SYDVKM come from the germline V gene. The CDR3, as DNA: TGTGCCAGCAGTCAAGGGGGACAGTCCTACGAGCAGTACTTC. Amino acid sequence: CASSQGGQSYEQYF.

The rearrangement joins TRBV6-5 to TRBJ2-5, with D possibly being TRBD1 (6 bases). Germline V gives CDR1 MNHEY, CDR2 SVGAGI. There are 14 residues in the CDR3. V was trimmed by 4 bases and J by 2 bases, leaving 11 bases between them. CDR3 protein: CASSWGHVQETQYF. CDR3 nucleotide sequence: TGTGCCAGCAGTTGGGGACATGTTCAAGAGACCCAGTACTTC.

The chain recombines TRBV10-3 with TRBJ1-2, with 9 nucleotides matching TRBD1. The CDR3 contains 14 residues. CDR1 and CDR2 from the germline V gene are ENHRY and SYGVKD. The junction had 5 bases not matched to a gene; V was cut back by 7 bases and J by 2 bases. Written as DNA, the CDR3 is TGTGCCATCAACCGGGACAGGGACAACTATGGCTACACCTTC. Translated, it gives CAINRDRDNYGYTF.

This clone was detected only a few times. The CDR3 DNA reads TGTGCCTGGACAGGGGCCACAGATACGCAGTATTTT. Its protein is CAWTGATDTQYF. This chain connects TRBV30 to TRBJ2-3, with D maybe TRBD1 (6 bases). Trimming stripped 4 bases from V and 2 bases from J, with 7 bases between. The CDR3 has 12 amino acids. Germline lookup yields CDR1 GTSNPN and CDR2 SVGIG (reference sequence).

V usage is TRBV5-1 and J usage is TRBJ1-1; no reliable D call. Germline CDR1 and CDR2: SGHRS and YFSETQ. V was cut by 3 bases and J by 5 bases, with 14 bases left in between. The CDR3 totals 14 residues. For the CDR3, the DNA is TGCGCCAGCAGCTCGGCTACCCCCGGGACTGAAGCTTTCTTT. It specifies CASSSATPGTEAFF.

V usage is TRBV11-3 and J usage is TRBJ2-1; D uncertain. The CDR3 length is 14 residues. Trimming pared 4 bases from V and 4 bases from J, leaving 11 bases between. Germline CDR1 and CDR2: SGHNT and YENEEA. CDR3 DNA sequence: TGTGCCAGCAGCTCAACTTCTACGTACAATGAGCAGTTCTTC. This gives the protein CASSSTSTYNEQFF.

This clone occurred once. The J gene is TRBJ2-7, the V gene TRBV15, with 7 bases fitting TRBD1. Germline assignment: CDR1 LNHNV and CDR2 YYDKDF (reference sequence). Trimming cost V 5 bases and J 3 bases; bases outside gene matches: 10. This CDR3 is 15 amino acids long. The CDR3 coding sequence is TGTGCCACCAGCCGACCGGGACAGAGAAGCTACGAGCAGTACTTC. Protein: CATSRPGQRSYEQYF.

This clone was detected a few times. The junction departs from the called germline gene at one end, perhaps through a read error. V is TRBV10-3 and J is TRBJ2-7; possibly TRBD1 for D (5 bases). This CDR3 has 13 residues. CDR1 is ENHRY, CDR2 SYGVKD, per germline. The CDR3: CAISRQFSNEQYF. Here the CDR3 DNA reads TGTGCCATCAGCCGACAGTTCTCCAACGAGCAGTACTTC.

The chain joins TRBV2 to TRBJ1-1, with 8 bases lining up with TRBD1. With V trimmed by 8 bases and J by 10 bases, 6 bases remained unmatched. Germline V gene lookup returns CDR1 SNHLY and CDR2 FYNNEI. The CDR3 is 11 amino acids. CDR3 loop: CASYTDRGAFF. The CDR3 bases are TGTGCCAGCTACACCGACAGGGGAGCTTTCTTT.

The chain's CDR3 is CAISEALTDTQYF. The CDR3 DNA follows: TGTGCCATCAGTGAGGCGCTCACAGATACGCAGTATTTT. This chain joins TRBV10-3 and TRBJ2-3, with D hard to call. CDR3 size: 13 residues. Deletions cut 2 bases from V and 2 bases from J, with 5 bases between. Germline CDR1 ENHRY, CDR2 SYGVKD.

This clone was detected a few times. This sequence joins TRBV7-9 and TRBJ2-5; 7 bases fit TRBD2. The CDR3 covers 11 residues. The germline CDR1 and CDR2 sequences are SEHNR and FQNEAQ (reference sequence). V shed 5 bases, J shed 14 bases, and the junction held 8 bases outside the gene matches. The CDR3 region is CASSTGLVHYF. The CDR3 region has the DNA TGTGCCAGCAGCACAGGACTAGTACACTACTTC.

This CDR3 is CASRRDSYTDTQYF. CDR3 DNA sequence: TGTGCCAGCAGACGGGACTCGTACACAGATACGCAGTATTTT. The V gene is TRBV2, the J gene TRBJ2-3, with D possibly being TRBD2 (6 bases). The CDR3 has 14 residues. With 6 bases removed from V and 2 bases from J, the gap between germline ends came to 12 bases. The germline V gene has CDR1 SNHLY and CDR2 FYNNEI.

This clone was detected a few times. The chain combines TRBV6-5 with TRBJ1-2; no clear D. V was shortened by 2 bases and J by 4 bases, with 11 bases between the two germline ends. This CDR3 comprises 14 residues. Germline V gives CDR1 MNHEY, CDR2 SVGAGI. CDR3 loop: CASSYRGNSYGYTF. The DNA for the CDR3 is TGTGCCAGCAGTTACCGCGGTAACTCCTATGGCTACACCTTC.

A single count supports this clone. The rearrangement links TRBV27 to TRBJ2-2; TRBD2 agrees at 8 bases. J gave up 4 bases and V 3 bases, and 10 bases lay outside the gene matches. The CDR3 is made up of 17 amino acids. Germline CDR1 reads MNHEY; CDR2 reads SMNVEV (reference sequence). The CDR3 DNA reads TGTGCCAGCAGTTTCGATACAAGCGGGAGAGGCACCGGGGAGCTGTTTTTT. Translation gives CASSFDTSGRGTGELFF.

The chain links TRBV7-2 to TRBJ2-1; 9 nucleotides line up with TRBD1. Germline CDR1 and CDR2: SGHTA and FQGNSA. The length of the CDR3 is 15 residues. The V gene end was trimmed by 3 bases and the J gene end by 10 bases; junction bases not matched to a gene: 10. CDR3 in amino acids: CASSLEDRGSREQFF. DNA of the CDR3: TGTGCCAGCAGCTTGGAGGACAGGGGATCGCGCGAGCAGTTCTTC.

The chain is built from TRBV6-4 and TRBJ1-1; 8 bases are shared with TRBD1. Trimming removed 3 bases from V and 9 bases from J; junction bases left unmatched: 6. This CDR3 is 13 amino acids long. Germline lookup yields CDR1 MRHNA and CDR2 SNTAGT. The CDR3: CASSELQGEKAFF. DNA of the CDR3: TGTGCCAGCAGTGAATTACAGGGGGAAAAAGCTTTCTTT.

The CDR3 here is CASSELGGNQPQHF. CDR3 sequence (DNA): TGTGCCAGCAGTGAATTAGGAGGGAATCAGCCCCAGCATTTT. This chain joins TRBV2 and TRBJ1-5, with D unresolved. Trimming pared 2 bases from V and 4 bases from J, leaving 9 bases between. Germline assignment: CDR1 SNHLY and CDR2 FYNNEI. There are 14 residues in the CDR3.

V is TRBV6-1 and J is TRBJ1-1; 9 bases are shared with TRBD1. CDR3 length: 16 amino acids. V dropped 2 bases and J dropped 0; count of bases not matched to a gene: 4. CDR1 and CDR2 from the germline V gene are MNHNS and SASEGT. DNA for the CDR3: TGTGCCAGCAGTGAACTAGGACAGGGGTTGAACACTGAAGCTTTCTTT. Encoded protein: CASSELGQGLNTEAFF.

V and J are TRBV2 and TRBJ2-3; 9 bases line up with TRBD2. Losses at the gene ends were 8 bases for V and 6 bases for J; bases not matched to a gene: 9. The V gene's germline CDR1 is SNHLY and CDR2 FYNNEI. CDR3 length: 14 residues. The CDR3 DNA is TGTGCCAGCGGTCCTAGCGGGGTTAGGGATACGCAGTATTTT. Protein product: CASGPSGVRDTQYF.

This clone was seen only a few times. This sequence joins TRBV27 and TRBJ1-5, with D possibly being TRBD1 (5 bases). The V gene lost 5 bases and the J gene lost 1 base, with 18 bases spanning the gap. The CDR3 is made up of 17 amino acids. Germline V CDR1 and CDR2: MNHEY, SMNVEV (reference sequence). Written as DNA, the CDR3 is TGTGCCAGCAGTATGGGGCAGGGAGGAATCAGCAATCAGCCCCAGCATTTT. Its protein product is CASSMGQGGISNQPQHF.